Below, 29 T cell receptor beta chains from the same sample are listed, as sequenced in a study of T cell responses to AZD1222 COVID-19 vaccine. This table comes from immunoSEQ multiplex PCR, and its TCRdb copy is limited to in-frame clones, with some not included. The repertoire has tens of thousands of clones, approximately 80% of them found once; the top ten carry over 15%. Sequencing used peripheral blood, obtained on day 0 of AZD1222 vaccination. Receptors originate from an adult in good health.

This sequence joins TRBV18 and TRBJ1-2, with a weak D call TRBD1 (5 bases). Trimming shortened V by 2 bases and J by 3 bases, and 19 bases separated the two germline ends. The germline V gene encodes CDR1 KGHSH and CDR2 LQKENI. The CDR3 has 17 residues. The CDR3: CASSPKSREHPHYGYTF. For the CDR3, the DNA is TGTGCCAGCTCACCAAAGAGCAGGGAGCACCCTCACTATGGCTACACCTTC.

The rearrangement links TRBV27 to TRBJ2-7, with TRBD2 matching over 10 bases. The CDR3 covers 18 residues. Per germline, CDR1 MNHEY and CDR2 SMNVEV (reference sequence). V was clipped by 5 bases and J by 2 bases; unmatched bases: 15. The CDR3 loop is CASSLNPPGLAEAYEQYF. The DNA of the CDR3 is TGTGCCAGCAGTCTTAACCCACCCGGACTAGCGGAGGCCTACGAGCAGTACTTC.

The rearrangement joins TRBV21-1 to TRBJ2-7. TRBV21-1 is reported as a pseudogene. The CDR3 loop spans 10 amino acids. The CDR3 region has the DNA TGTGCCAGCAGCCCCCGGCGGCAGTACTTC. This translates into CASSPRRQYF.

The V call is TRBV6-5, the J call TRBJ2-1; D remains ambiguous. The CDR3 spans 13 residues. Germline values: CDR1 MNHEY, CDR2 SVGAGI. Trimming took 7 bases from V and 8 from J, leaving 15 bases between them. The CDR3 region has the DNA TGTGCCAGCAACTACGCTGCCTCGGATGAGCAGTTCTTC. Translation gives CASNYAASDEQFF.

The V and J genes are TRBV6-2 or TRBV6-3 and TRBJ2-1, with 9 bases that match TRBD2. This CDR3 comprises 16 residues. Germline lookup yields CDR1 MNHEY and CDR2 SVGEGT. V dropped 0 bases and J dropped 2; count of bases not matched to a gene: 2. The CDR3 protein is CASSYSASGAYNEQFF. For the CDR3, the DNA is TGTGCCAGCAGTTACTCGGCTAGCGGGGCCTACAATGAGCAGTTCTTC.

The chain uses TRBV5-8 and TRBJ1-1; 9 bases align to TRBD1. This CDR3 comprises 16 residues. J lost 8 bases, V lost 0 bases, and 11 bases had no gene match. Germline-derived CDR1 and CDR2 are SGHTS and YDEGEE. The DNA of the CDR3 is TGTGCCAGCAGCTTGGGTCTGGGACAGGGCTCTTTGGAAGCTTTCTTT. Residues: CASSLGLGQGSLEAFF.

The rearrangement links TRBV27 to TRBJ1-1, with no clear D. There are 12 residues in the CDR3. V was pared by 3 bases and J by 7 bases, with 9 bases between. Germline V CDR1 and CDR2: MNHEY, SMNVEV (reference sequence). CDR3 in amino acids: CASSFTGDEAFF. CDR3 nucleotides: TGTGCCAGCAGTTTCACGGGAGATGAAGCTTTCTTT.

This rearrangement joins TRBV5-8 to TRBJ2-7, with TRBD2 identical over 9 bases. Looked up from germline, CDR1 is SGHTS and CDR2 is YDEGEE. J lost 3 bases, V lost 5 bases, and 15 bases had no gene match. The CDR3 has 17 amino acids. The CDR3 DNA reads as TGTGCCAGCAGGAAAGGGAGTAGCGGGAGTCCTTACTACGAGCAGTACTTC. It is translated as CASRKGSSGSPYYEQYF.

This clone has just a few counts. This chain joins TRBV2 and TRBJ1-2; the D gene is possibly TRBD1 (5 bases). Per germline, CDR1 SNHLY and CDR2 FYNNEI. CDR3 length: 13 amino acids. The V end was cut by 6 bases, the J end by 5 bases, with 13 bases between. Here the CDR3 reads CASRDWGTYGYTF. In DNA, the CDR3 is TGTGCCAGCAGGGATTGGGGCACTTATGGCTACACCTTC.

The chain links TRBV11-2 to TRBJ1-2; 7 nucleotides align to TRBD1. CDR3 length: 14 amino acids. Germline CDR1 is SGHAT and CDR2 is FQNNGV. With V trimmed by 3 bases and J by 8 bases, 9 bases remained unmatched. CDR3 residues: CASSFSPRGEGYTF. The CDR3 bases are TGTGCCAGCAGCTTTTCTCCCAGGGGGGAGGGCTACACCTTC.

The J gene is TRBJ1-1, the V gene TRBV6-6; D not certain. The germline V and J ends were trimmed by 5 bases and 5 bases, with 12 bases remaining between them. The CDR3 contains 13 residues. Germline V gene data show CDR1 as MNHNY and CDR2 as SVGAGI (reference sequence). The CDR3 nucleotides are TGTGCCAGCAGTCCCCTGAGGGAGACTGAAGCTTTCTTT. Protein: CASSPLRETEAFF.

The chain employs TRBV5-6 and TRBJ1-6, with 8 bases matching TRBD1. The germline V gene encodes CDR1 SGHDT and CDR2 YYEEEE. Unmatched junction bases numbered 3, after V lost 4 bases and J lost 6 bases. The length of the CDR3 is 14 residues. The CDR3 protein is CASSVTGANSPLHF. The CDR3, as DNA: TGTGCCAGCAGCGTGACAGGGGCTAATTCACCCCTCCACTTT.

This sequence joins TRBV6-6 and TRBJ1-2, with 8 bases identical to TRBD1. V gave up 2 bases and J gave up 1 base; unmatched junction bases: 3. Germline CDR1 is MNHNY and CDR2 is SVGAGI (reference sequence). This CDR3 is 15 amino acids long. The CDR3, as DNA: TGTGCCAGCAGTTACGGGACAGGAAATAACTATGGCTACACCTTC. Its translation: CASSYGTGNNYGYTF.

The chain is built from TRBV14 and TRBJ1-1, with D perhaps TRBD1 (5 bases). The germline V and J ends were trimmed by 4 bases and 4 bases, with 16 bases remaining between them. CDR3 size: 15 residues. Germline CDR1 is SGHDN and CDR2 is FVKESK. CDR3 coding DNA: TGTGCCAGCAGCCCTCGGGGAGGGGTGGGCACTGAAGCTTTCTTT. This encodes CASSPRGGVGTEAFF.

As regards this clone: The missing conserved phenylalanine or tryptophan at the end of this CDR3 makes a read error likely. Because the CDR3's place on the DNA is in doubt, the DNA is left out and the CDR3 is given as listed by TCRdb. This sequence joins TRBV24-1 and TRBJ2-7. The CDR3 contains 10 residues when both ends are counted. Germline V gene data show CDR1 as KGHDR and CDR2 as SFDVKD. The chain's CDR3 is CATSDFSVLL.

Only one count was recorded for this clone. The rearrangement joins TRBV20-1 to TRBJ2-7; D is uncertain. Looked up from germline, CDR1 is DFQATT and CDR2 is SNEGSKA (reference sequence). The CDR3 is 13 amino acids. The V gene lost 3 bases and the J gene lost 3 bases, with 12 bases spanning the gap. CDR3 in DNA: TGCAGTGCTAGTCCTTACCCAAACTACGAGCAGTACTTC. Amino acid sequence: CSASPYPNYEQYF.

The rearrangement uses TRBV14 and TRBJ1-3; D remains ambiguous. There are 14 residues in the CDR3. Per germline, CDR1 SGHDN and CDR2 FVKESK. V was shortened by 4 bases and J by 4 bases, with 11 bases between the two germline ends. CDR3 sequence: CASSRATRGNTIYF. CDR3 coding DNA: TGTGCCAGCAGCCGCGCAACGAGGGGAAACACCATATATTTT.

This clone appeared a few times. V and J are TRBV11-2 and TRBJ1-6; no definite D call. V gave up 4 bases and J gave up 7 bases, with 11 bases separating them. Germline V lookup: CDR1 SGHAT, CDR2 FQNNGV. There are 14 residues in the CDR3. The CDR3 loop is CASSSRNLNSPLHF. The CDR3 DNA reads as TGTGCCAGCAGCTCACGGAATCTCAATTCACCCCTCCACTTT.

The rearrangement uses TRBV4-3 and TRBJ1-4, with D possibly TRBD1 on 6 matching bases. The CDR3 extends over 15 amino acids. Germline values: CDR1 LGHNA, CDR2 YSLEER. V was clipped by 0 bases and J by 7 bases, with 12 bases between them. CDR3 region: CASSQDSGASEKLFF. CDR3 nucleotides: TGCGCCAGCAGCCAAGATTCGGGGGCGAGTGAAAAACTGTTTTTT.

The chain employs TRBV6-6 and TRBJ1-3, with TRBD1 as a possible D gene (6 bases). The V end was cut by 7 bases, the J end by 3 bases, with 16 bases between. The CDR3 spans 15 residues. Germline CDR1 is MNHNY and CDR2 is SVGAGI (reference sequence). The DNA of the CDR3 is TGTGCCAGCACTCTGGGGGGGGCGGGTGGAAACACCATATATTTT. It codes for CASTLGGAGGNTIYF.

CDR3 in amino acids: CASSFYSYNEQFF. CDR3 DNA sequence: TGTGCCAGCAGCTTCTACTCTTACAATGAGCAGTTCTTC. The V gene is TRBV7-3, the J gene TRBJ2-1; unclear D gene. The CDR3 runs to 13 residues. Germline lookup yields CDR1 SGHTA and CDR2 FQGTGA. Trimming removed 3 bases at V and 4 bases at J, with 7 bases between.

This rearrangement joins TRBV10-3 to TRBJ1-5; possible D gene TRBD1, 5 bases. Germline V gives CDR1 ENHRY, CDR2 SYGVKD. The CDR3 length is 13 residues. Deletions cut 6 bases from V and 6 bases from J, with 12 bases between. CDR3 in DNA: TGTGCCATCAGGTCAGGGATGGGTCAGCCCCAGCATTTT. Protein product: CAIRSGMGQPQHF.

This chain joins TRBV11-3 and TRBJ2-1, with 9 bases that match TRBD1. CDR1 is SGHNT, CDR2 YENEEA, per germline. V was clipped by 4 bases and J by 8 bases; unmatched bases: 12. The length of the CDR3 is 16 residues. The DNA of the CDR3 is TGTGCCAGCAGCTATTTTAAAGAACAGGGGGCGTATGAGCAGTTCTTC. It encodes CASSYFKEQGAYEQFF.

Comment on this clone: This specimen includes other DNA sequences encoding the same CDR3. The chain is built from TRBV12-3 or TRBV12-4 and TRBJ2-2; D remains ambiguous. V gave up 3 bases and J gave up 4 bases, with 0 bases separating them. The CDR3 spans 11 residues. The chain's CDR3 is CASSFTGELFF. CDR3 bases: TGTGCCAGCAGTTTCACCGGGGAGCTGTTTTTT.

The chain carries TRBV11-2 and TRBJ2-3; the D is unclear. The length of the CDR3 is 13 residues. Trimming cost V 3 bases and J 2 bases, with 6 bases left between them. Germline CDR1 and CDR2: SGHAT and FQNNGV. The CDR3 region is CASSFHDTDTQYF. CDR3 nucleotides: TGTGCCAGCAGCTTCCATGACACAGATACGCAGTATTTT. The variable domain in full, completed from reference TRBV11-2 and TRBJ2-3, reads EAGVAQSPRYKIIEKRQSVAFWCNPISGHATLYWYQQILGQGPKLLIQFQNNGVVDDSQLPKDRFSAERLKGVDSTLKIQPAKLEDSAVYLCASSFHDTDTQYFGPGTRLTVL.

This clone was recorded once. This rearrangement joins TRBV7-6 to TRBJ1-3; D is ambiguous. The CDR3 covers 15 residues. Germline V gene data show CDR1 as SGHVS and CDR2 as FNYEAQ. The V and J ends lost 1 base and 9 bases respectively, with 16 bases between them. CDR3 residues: CASSLGPGLSGTIYF. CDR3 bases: TGTGCCAGCAGCTTAGGTCCGGGTCTAAGTGGCACCATATATTTT.

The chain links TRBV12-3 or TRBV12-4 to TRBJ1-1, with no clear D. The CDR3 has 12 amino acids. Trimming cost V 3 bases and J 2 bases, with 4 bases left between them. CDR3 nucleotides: TGTGCCAGCAGTTTCAGTAACACTGAAGCTTTCTTT. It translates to CASSFSNTEAFF.

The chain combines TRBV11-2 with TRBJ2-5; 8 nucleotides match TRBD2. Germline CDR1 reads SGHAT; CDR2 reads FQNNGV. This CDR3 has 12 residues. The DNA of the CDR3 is TGTGCAACCTCCGGGAGGGGTGAGACCCAGTACTTC. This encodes CATSGRGETQYF.

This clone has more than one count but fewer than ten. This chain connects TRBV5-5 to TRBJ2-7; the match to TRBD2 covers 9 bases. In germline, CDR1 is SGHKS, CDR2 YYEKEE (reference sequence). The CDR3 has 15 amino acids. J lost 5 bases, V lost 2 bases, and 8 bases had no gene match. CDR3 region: CASSFQREVSDEQYF. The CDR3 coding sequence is TGTGCCAGCAGCTTCCAGCGGGAGGTTAGCGACGAGCAGTACTTC.